This T cell receptor beta chain was captured in a study of chemoradiotherapy in HPV16-positive cancers. Study results and limitations: During treatment, candidate HPV-specific clones and E7-related motifs expanded in tumor.

The CDR3 spans 14 residues. The germline V gene has CDR1 SQVTM and CDR2 ANQGSEA. V dropped 3 bases and J dropped 1 base, with 12 bases sitting between them. Generated by immunoSEQ multiplex PCR, the TCRdb table keeps only in-frame clones and is missing some. This sample has nearly 9,000 clones, with 70% to 80% found just once. Concerning this clone: Its antigen is not identified.

This chain joins TRBV29-1 and TRBJ1-2; the D gene is possibly TRBD1 (5 bases). The clonotype comes from a human donor with HPV-associated anogenital cancer. Sampling was carried out from a patient who underwent chemoradiotherapy. CDR3 amino acids: CSVDLGDGNYGYTF. The CDR3 nucleotides are TGCAGCGTTGATTTGGGGGACGGTAACTATGGCTACACCTTC.